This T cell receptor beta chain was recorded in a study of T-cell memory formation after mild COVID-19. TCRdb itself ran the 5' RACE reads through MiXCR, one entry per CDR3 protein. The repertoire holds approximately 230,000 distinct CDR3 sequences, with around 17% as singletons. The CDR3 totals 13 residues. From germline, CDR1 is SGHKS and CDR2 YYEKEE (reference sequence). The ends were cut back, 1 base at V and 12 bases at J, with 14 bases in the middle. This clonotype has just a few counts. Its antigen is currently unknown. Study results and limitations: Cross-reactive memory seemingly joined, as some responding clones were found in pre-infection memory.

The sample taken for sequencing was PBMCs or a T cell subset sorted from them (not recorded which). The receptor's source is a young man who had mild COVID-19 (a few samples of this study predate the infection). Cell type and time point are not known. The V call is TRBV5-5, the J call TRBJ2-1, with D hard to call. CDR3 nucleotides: TGTGCCAGCAGCTTGCCCGGGCTGGGCGGGCAGTTCTTC. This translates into CASSLPGLGGQFF.